Below, 18 T cell receptor beta chains from the same sample are listed, as sequenced in a study of vaccination and CD4 T cells after COVID-19. This sample's treatment: roughly ten-day PBMC culture with coronavirus spike peptide pools or control peptides (ViraFEST assay). No antigen has been identified for these receptors. Cultured CD4+ T-cell DNA underwent Oncomine TCR Beta short-read sequencing. TCRdb independently ran MiXCR on the PCR reads; one entry per CDR3 protein. Of 5,000 to 6,500 distinct CDR3 sequences in the sample, approximately 30% were seen once. The starting material was CD4+ T cells from blood, cultured in vitro, obtained after SARS-CoV-2 vaccination. These receptors originate from a human donor who had recovered from COVID-19.

As DNA, the CDR3 is TGTGCCAGCACAGACTGGCGCGAGCAGTACTTC. Amino acid sequence: CASTDWREQYF. J is TRBJ2-7 and V is TRBV2; no reliable D call. Germline CDR1 reads SNHLY; CDR2 reads FYNNEI. V lost 7 bases and J lost 6, with 10 bases in between. The CDR3 sequence is 11 residues long.

In this sample, this clonotype turned up a few times. CDR3 protein: CSAVGWSTDTQYF. The CDR3 DNA sequence: TGCAGTGCAGTGGGGTGGAGCACAGATACGCAGTATTTT. The chain uses TRBV20-1 and TRBJ2-3; no definite D call. Trimming shortened V by 6 bases and J by 0 bases, and 10 bases separated the two germline ends. CDR3 length equals 13 residues. From germline, CDR1 is DFQATT and CDR2 SNEGSKA (reference sequence).

The sample holds a few counts of this clonotype. This chain uses TRBV2 with TRBJ1-5; the D gene is possibly TRBD1 (5 bases). CDR1 and CDR2 from the germline V gene are SNHLY and FYNNEI. CDR3 size: 13 residues. V lost 7 bases and J 4 bases, leaving 11 bases between the germline ends. CDR3 nucleotides: TGTGCCAGCACGGGCAGGGTTAATCAGCCCCAGCATTTT. Its translation: CASTGRVNQPQHF.

This clonotype was seen a single time. The chain joins TRBV30 to TRBJ2-6; D gene ambiguous. Germline V gene sequence: CDR1 GTSNPN, CDR2 SVGIG (reference sequence). V dropped 2 bases and J dropped 2 bases, with 19 bases sitting between them. CDR3 size: 18 residues. CDR3 region: CAWSPRPGLGTGANVLTF. DNA of the CDR3: TGTGCCTGGAGTCCCCGACCCGGGCTAGGGACTGGGGCCAACGTCCTGACTTTC. The full variable domain, with the rest looked up from reference TRBV30 and TRBJ2-6, is SQTIHQWPATLVQPVGSPLSLECTVEGTSNPNLYWYRQAAGRGLQLLFYSVGIGQISSEVPQNLSASRPQDRQFILSSKKLLLSDSGFYLCAWSPRPGLGTGANVLTFGAGSRLTVL.

This clonotype showed up just once. The chain links TRBV20-1 to TRBJ1-4, with D perhaps TRBD1 (6 bases). Looked up from germline, CDR1 is DFQATT and CDR2 is SNEGSKA (reference sequence). CDR3 length equals 15 residues. Trimming shortened V by 0 bases and J by 6 bases, and 14 bases separated the two germline ends. This CDR3 reads CSARDGGQHHEKLFF. CDR3 in DNA: TGCAGTGCTAGAGATGGCGGACAGCATCATGAAAAACTGTTTTTT.

The genes are TRBV30 and TRBJ2-2; 12 bases fit TRBD2. This CDR3 comprises 19 residues. J gave up 4 bases and V 3 bases, and 15 bases lay outside the gene matches. Germline CDR1 is GTSNPN and CDR2 is SVGIG (reference sequence). For the CDR3, the DNA is TGTGCCTGGAGAACCCCAATTACTAGCGGGGGGTCATCCACCGGGGAGCTGTTTTTT. Translated, it gives CAWRTPITSGGSSTGELFF.

This chain links TRBV7-9 with TRBJ2-3, with D tentatively TRBD1 or TRBD2 (5 bases each). The CDR3 contains 15 residues. Deletions cut 2 bases from V and 0 bases from J, with 9 bases between. Germline V CDR1 and CDR2: SEHNR, FQNEAQ (reference sequence). CDR3 coding DNA: TGTGCCAGCAGCTTACGGGGCCCTAGCACAGATACGCAGTATTTT. As protein: CASSLRGPSTDTQYF.

The chain carries TRBV20-1 and TRBJ2-1; D gene uncertain. Germline V gene sequence: CDR1 DFQATT, CDR2 SNEGSKA (reference sequence). Trimming removed 3 bases from V and 7 bases from J, with 10 bases in between. The CDR3 length is 12 residues. Here the CDR3 reads CSARVSENEQFF. DNA of the CDR3: TGCAGTGCTAGGGTCTCCGAAAATGAGCAGTTCTTC.

The chain links TRBV11-2 to TRBJ2-7, with TRBD1 as a possible D gene (6 bases). In germline, CDR1 is SGHAT, CDR2 FQNNGV. This CDR3 spans 14 amino acids. Trimming removed 0 bases from V and 2 bases from J, with 8 bases in between. The CDR3 sequence: CASSLDGQTYEQYF. The CDR3 DNA reads TGTGCCAGCAGCTTAGATGGACAGACCTACGAGCAGTACTTC.

This clonotype was detected only a few times. V and J are TRBV19 and TRBJ2-2; D remains ambiguous. V was shortened by 5 bases and J by 6 bases, with 4 bases between the two germline ends. Germline assignment: CDR1 LNHDA and CDR2 SQIVND (reference sequence). The CDR3 length is 11 residues. The CDR3: CASSPPGELFF. The CDR3 DNA reads TGTGCCAGTAGTCCCCCCGGGGAGCTGTTTTTT.

V gene TRBV6-1 combines with J gene TRBJ1-3; 7 bases agree with TRBD1. V was pared by 5 bases and J by 0 bases, with 4 bases of the junction left unmatched. CDR1 is MNHNS and CDR2 is SASEGT in the germline V gene. CDR3 length: 15 residues. CDR3 in amino acids: CASSRQGTSGNTIYF. In nucleotides, the CDR3 is TGTGCCAGCAGTAGACAGGGTACCTCTGGAAACACCATATATTTT.

This clonotype was recorded a few times. The chain's CDR3 is CASSRGRGGVNYGYTF. The CDR3 DNA reads as TGTGCCAGCAGCAGGGGGCGGGGGGGTGTTAACTATGGCTACACCTTC. The V gene is TRBV11-2, the J gene TRBJ1-2; 7 bases are a match to TRBD1. With V trimmed by 5 bases and J by 1 base, 10 bases remained unmatched. The CDR3 is 16 amino acids. CDR1 is SGHAT, CDR2 FQNNGV, per germline.

In its sample, this clonotype was seen a few times. The chain employs TRBV24-1 and TRBJ1-2; D uncertain. V lost 4 bases, J lost 8 bases, and 19 bases lay in between. The germline CDR1 and CDR2 sequences are KGHDR and SFDVKD. This CDR3 comprises 15 residues. The CDR3 here is CATSDPGIGPEGYTF. The DNA of the CDR3 is TGTGCCACCAGTGACCCCGGAATTGGGCCTGAAGGCTACACCTTC.

CDR3 DNA: TGCAGTGCTAGAGATAGCGGGGGGGTCAATGAGCAGTTCTTC. Amino acids: CSARDSGGVNEQFF. V is TRBV20-1 and J is TRBJ2-1; TRBD2 matches at 11 bases. Trimming removed 0 bases from V and 6 bases from J; junction bases left unmatched: 1. CDR3 size: 14 residues. Germline values: CDR1 DFQATT, CDR2 SNEGSKA (reference sequence).

The chain links TRBV13 to TRBJ2-5; 7 bases agree with TRBD1. The CDR3 is 13 residues long. The trim removed 8 bases at V and 5 bases at J, leaving 8 bases unmatched. The germline V gene encodes CDR1 PRHDT and CDR2 FYEKMQ (reference sequence). The CDR3 region has the DNA TGTGCCAGCGCGGAAGGGGGCTGGGAGACCCAGTACTTC. This translates into CASAEGGWETQYF. The whole variable domain, filled in from reference TRBV13 and TRBJ2-5, reads AAGVIQSPRHLIKEKRETATLKCYPIPRHDTVYWYQQGPGQDPQFLISFYEKMQSDKGSIPDRFSAQQFSDYHSELNMSSLELGDSALYFCASAEGGWETQYFGPGTRLLVL.

The V and J genes are TRBV6-1 and TRBJ2-1; the match to TRBD1 covers 7 bases. The V gene end was trimmed by 6 bases and the J gene end by 2 bases; junction bases not matched to a gene: 7. The CDR3 loop spans 15 amino acids. Looked up from germline, CDR1 is MNHNS and CDR2 is SASEGT. The DNA for the CDR3 is TGTGCCAGCAGAAAACCGGGACAGCCCTACAATGAGCAGTTCTTC. This translates into CASRKPGQPYNEQFF.

The V and J genes are TRBV7-9 and TRBJ2-7; no clear D. This CDR3 spans 12 amino acids. The germline V and J ends were trimmed by 5 bases and 5 bases, with 10 bases remaining between them. CDR1 SEHNR and CDR2 FQNEAQ come from the germline V gene (reference sequence). The CDR3 spells CASSPRQDEQYF. DNA of the CDR3: TGTGCCAGCAGCCCGAGGCAGGACGAGCAGTACTTC.

The CDR3 DNA reads as TGTGCCAGCAGTTCCAACTCCTACAATGAGCAGTTCTTC. It encodes CASSSNSYNEQFF. The chain combines TRBV27 with TRBJ2-1; D is unclear. CDR3 length: 13 amino acids. Germline-derived CDR1 and CDR2 are MNHEY and SMNVEV (reference sequence). Trimming shortened V by 4 bases and J by 0 bases, and 4 bases separated the two germline ends.